These T cell receptor beta chains were read from a single sample in a study of T cells in Graves' hyperthyroidism and ophthalmopathy. TCRdb recomputed calls from the multiplex PCR reads with MiXCR, one row per CDR3 protein. The sample consists of fewer than 900,000 distinct CDR3 sequences, about a sixth of them appearing once. What was sequenced was blood. These receptors came from a man aged 18 to 30 with Graves' hyperthyroidism. CDR3s include the opening cysteine and the closing phenylalanine or tryptophan. Fields, in order: D gene, V gene, J gene, clone size, CDR3 protein, CDR3 DNA. D genes are given only for firm matches. Size tells how often a clone was seen (once, few, many) or the class of an expanded clone, and some rows leave it out.

D gene: NA; V gene: TRBV12-3/TRBV12-4; J gene: TRBJ2-7; clone size: NA; CDR3 protein: CVSTNVGLSYEQYF; CDR3 DNA: TGTGTCAGCACCAACGTAGGGCTAAGTTACGAGCAGTACTTC
D gene: NA; V gene: TRBV28; J gene: TRBJ1-2; clone size: NA; CDR3 protein: CASSLYREPGNGYTF; CDR3 DNA: TGTGCCAGCAGTTTATACAGGGAGCCAGGGAATGGCTACACCTTC
D gene: NA; V gene: TRBV11-3; J gene: TRBJ2-2; clone size: NA; CDR3 protein: CASRLTSKNTGELFF; CDR3 DNA: TGTGCCAGCAGACTCACGAGCAAGAACACCGGGGAGCTGTTTTTT
D gene: NA; V gene: TRBV6-1; J gene: TRBJ1-2; clone size: many; CDR3 protein: CASSEPRNLEGYTF; CDR3 DNA: TGTGCCAGCAGTGAACCCCGAAACCTCGAGGGCTACACCTTC
D gene: TRBD2; V gene: TRBV27; J gene: TRBJ2-5; clone size: many; CDR3 protein: CASRGEGKGVETQYF; CDR3 DNA: TGTGCCAGCAGAGGGGAGGGGAAGGGCGTGGAGACCCAGTACTTC
D gene: NA; V gene: TRBV7-3; J gene: TRBJ1-1; clone size: many; CDR3 protein: CASSLNGGGAEAFF; CDR3 DNA: TGTGCCAGCAGCTTAAACGGGGGTGGTGCTGAAGCTTTCTTT
D gene: TRBD2; V gene: TRBV19; J gene: TRBJ2-7; clone size: NA; CDR3 protein: CASSIASGAYEQYF; CDR3 DNA: TGTGCCAGTAGTATAGCTAGCGGAGCCTACGAGCAGTACTTC
D gene: NA; V gene: TRBV19; J gene: TRBJ1-4; clone size: NA; CDR3 protein: CASRPGVGKLFF; CDR3 DNA: TGTGCCAGTAGGCCGGGGGTCGGGAAACTGTTTTTT
D gene: NA; V gene: TRBV5-6; J gene: TRBJ2-7; clone size: many; CDR3 protein: CASSSDPTSSYEQYF; CDR3 DNA: TGTGCCAGCAGCTCGGACCCCACGAGCTCCTACGAGCAGTACTTC
D gene: NA; V gene: TRBV12-3/TRBV12-4; J gene: TRBJ2-7; clone size: NA; CDR3 protein: CASSLLGQLSSYERYF; CDR3 DNA: TGTGCCAGCAGTTTATTGGGCCAGCTAAGCTCCTACGAGCGGTACTTC
D gene: TRBD1; V gene: TRBV6-1; J gene: TRBJ1-2; clone size: few; CDR3 protein: CASSPWTGLYGYTF; CDR3 DNA: TGTGCCAGCAGTCCCTGGACAGGGCTATATGGCTACACCTTC
D gene: NA; V gene: TRBV6-1; J gene: TRBJ1-2; clone size: many; CDR3 protein: CASTGSGGRYYGYTF; CDR3 DNA: TGTGCCAGCACCGGGAGCGGGGGAAGGTACTATGGCTACACCTTC
D gene: NA; V gene: TRBV12-3/TRBV12-4; J gene: TRBJ1-1; clone size: many; CDR3 protein: CASKGTGMNTEAFF; CDR3 DNA: TGTGCCAGCAAGGGGACCGGCATGAACACTGAAGCTTTCTTT
D gene: NA; V gene: TRBV2; J gene: TRBJ2-2; clone size: many; CDR3 protein: CASSEWAGSEELFF; CDR3 DNA: TGTGCCAGCAGTGAGTGGGCAGGCTCCGAGGAGCTGTTTTTT
D gene: NA; V gene: TRBV5-1; J gene: TRBJ2-1; clone size: many; CDR3 protein: CASSQEQGYNEQFF; CDR3 DNA: TGCGCCAGCAGCCAGGAGCAGGGATACAATGAGCAGTTCTTC
D gene: NA; V gene: TRBV18; J gene: TRBJ1-1; clone size: NA; CDR3 protein: CASSQGAEAFF; CDR3 DNA: TGTGCCAGCTCACAGGGGGCTGAAGCTTTCTTT
D gene: NA; V gene: TRBV6-9; J gene: TRBJ2-2; clone size: NA; CDR3 protein: CASSYHGTGELFF; CDR3 DNA: TGTGCCAGCAGTTATCACGGGACCGGGGAGCTGTTTTTT
D gene: TRBD2; V gene: TRBV5-4; J gene: TRBJ2-4; clone size: NA; CDR3 protein: CASSPAGVAKNIQYF; CDR3 DNA: TGTGCCAGCAGCCCGGCGGGAGTAGCCAAAAACATTCAGTACTTC
D gene: NA; V gene: TRBV20-1; J gene: TRBJ1-2; clone size: NA; CDR3 protein: CSARLKSYGYTF; CDR3 DNA: TGCAGTGCTAGGCTAAAGAGCTATGGCTACACCTTC
D gene: NA; V gene: TRBV9; J gene: TRBJ2-3; clone size: NA; CDR3 protein: CASNPSASSTDTQYF; CDR3 DNA: TGTGCCAGCAACCCTAGCGCGAGTAGCACAGATACGCAGTATTTT
D gene: NA; V gene: TRBV24-1; J gene: TRBJ1-1; clone size: NA; CDR3 protein: CATSDSGRIEAFF; CDR3 DNA: TGTGCCACCAGTGATTCCGGACGGATTGAAGCTTTCTTT
D gene: NA; V gene: TRBV30; J gene: TRBJ1-5; clone size: NA; CDR3 protein: CAWSKNSNQPQHF; CDR3 DNA: TGTGCCTGGAGTAAGAATAGCAATCAGCCCCAGCATTTT
D gene: NA; V gene: TRBV6-9; J gene: TRBJ1-1; clone size: NA; CDR3 protein: CASSSDGVKTEAFF; CDR3 DNA: TGTGCCAGCAGTTCCGACGGGGTCAAGACTGAAGCTTTCTTT
D gene: TRBD2; V gene: TRBV19; J gene: TRBJ2-1; clone size: many; CDR3 protein: CASSGGSSYNEQFF; CDR3 DNA: TGTGCCAGCTCGGGAGGCAGCTCCTACAATGAGCAGTTCTTC
D gene: TRBD1; V gene: TRBV2; J gene: TRBJ1-2; clone size: many; CDR3 protein: CASSEDRGGGGYTF; CDR3 DNA: TGTGCCAGCAGTGAAGACAGGGGCGGAGGTGGCTACACCTTC